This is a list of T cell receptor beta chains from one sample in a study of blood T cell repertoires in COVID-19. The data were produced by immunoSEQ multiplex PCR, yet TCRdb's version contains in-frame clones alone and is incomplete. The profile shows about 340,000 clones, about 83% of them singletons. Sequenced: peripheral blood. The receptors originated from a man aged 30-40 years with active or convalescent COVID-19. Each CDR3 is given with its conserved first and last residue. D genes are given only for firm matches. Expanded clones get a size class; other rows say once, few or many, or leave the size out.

CDR3aa: CASSHSPIRASGTDTQYF
CDR3nt: TGTGCCAGCAGCCATTCCCCGATCCGGGCTAGCGGCACAGATACGCAGTATTTT
abundance: -
v_gene: TRBV4-2
j_gene: TRBJ2-3
d_gene: -

CDR3aa: CASRNPGQPNYGYTF
CDR3nt: TGTGCCAGCAGGAACCCGGGACAGCCGAACTATGGCTACACCTTC
abundance: -
v_gene: TRBV28
j_gene: TRBJ1-2
d_gene: TRBD1

CDR3aa: CASSLEGQGGETQYF
CDR3nt: TGTGCCAGCAGCTTAGAAGGACAGGGAGGGGAGACCCAGTACTTC
abundance: -
v_gene: TRBV7-9
j_gene: TRBJ2-5
d_gene: -

CDR3aa: CASSYLDRDQPQHF
CDR3nt: TGTGCCAGCAGTTATCTTGACAGGGATCAGCCCCAGCATTTT
abundance: -
v_gene: TRBV6-2/TRBV6-3
j_gene: TRBJ1-5
d_gene: TRBD1

CDR3aa: CASSLRGPSGANVLTF
CDR3nt: TGTGCCAGCAGCCTCCGGGGTCCCTCTGGGGCCAACGTCCTGACTTTC
abundance: -
v_gene: TRBV7-2
j_gene: TRBJ2-6
d_gene: -

CDR3aa: CASSAHSENTGELFF
CDR3nt: TGTGCCAGCAGCGCACATAGCGAGAACACCGGGGAGCTGTTTTTT
abundance: few
v_gene: TRBV9
j_gene: TRBJ2-2
d_gene: -

CDR3aa: CATSRDLLSLYNEQFF
CDR3nt: TGTGCCACCAGCAGAGATCTATTAAGCTTATACAATGAGCAGTTCTTC
abundance: -
v_gene: TRBV15
j_gene: TRBJ2-1
d_gene: -

CDR3aa: CASSEGQGAGGNTIYF
CDR3nt: TGTGCCAGCAGCGAAGGACAGGGGGCAGGAGGAAACACCATATATTTT
abundance: -
v_gene: TRBV7-9
j_gene: TRBJ1-3
d_gene: TRBD1

CDR3aa: CATLEEREFQETQYF
CDR3nt: TGTGCCACCCTCGAGGAGCGGGAGTTCCAAGAGACCCAGTACTTC
abundance: -
v_gene: TRBV21-1
j_gene: TRBJ2-5
d_gene: -

CDR3aa: CATSRDTGSNQPQHF
CDR3nt: TGTGCCACCAGCAGAGATACAGGGTCCAATCAGCCCCAGCATTTT
abundance: -
v_gene: TRBV15
j_gene: TRBJ1-5
d_gene: -

CDR3aa: CASSLLQGMNTEAFF
CDR3nt: TGTGCCAGCAGTTTATTGCAGGGGATGAACACTGAAGCTTTCTTT
abundance: -
v_gene: TRBV28
j_gene: TRBJ1-1
d_gene: -

CDR3aa: CASSKGTGDTEAFF
CDR3nt: TGTGCCAGCAGCAAAGGGACGGGGGACACTGAAGCTTTCTTT
abundance: -
v_gene: TRBV11-3
j_gene: TRBJ1-1
d_gene: -

CDR3aa: CASSITGNSYNSPLHF
CDR3nt: TGTGCCAGTAGTATTACAGGGAACTCCTATAATTCACCCCTCCACTTT
abundance: -
v_gene: TRBV19
j_gene: TRBJ1-6
d_gene: -

CDR3aa: CASSGNRGHTGELFF
CDR3nt: TGTGCCAGCAGCGGGAACAGGGGGCACACCGGGGAGCTGTTTTTT
abundance: -
v_gene: TRBV5-6
j_gene: TRBJ2-2
d_gene: TRBD1

CDR3aa: CASSSRALAYSSYNEQFF
CDR3nt: TGTGCCAGCAGCTCGCGGGCACTAGCTTATAGCTCCTACAATGAGCAGTTCTTC
abundance: -
v_gene: TRBV11-2
j_gene: TRBJ2-1
d_gene: -

CDR3aa: CASSYSDTYEQYF
CDR3nt: TGTGCCAGCAGTTACTCGGACACCTACGAGCAGTACTTC
abundance: few
v_gene: TRBV6-2/TRBV6-3
j_gene: TRBJ2-7
d_gene: -

CDR3aa: CASSPRTGRLVTEAFF
CDR3nt: TGTGCCAGCAGCCCTCGGACAGGGAGGTTAGTAACTGAAGCTTTCTTT
abundance: -
v_gene: TRBV11-2
j_gene: TRBJ1-1
d_gene: TRBD1

CDR3aa: CASSYSSGRSYNEQFF
CDR3nt: TGTGCCAGCAGTTACTCTAGCGGGAGATCTTACAATGAGCAGTTCTTC
abundance: -
v_gene: TRBV6-5
j_gene: TRBJ2-1
d_gene: TRBD2

CDR3aa: CATSRTGTGNSPLHF
CDR3nt: TGTGCCACCAGCAGAACCGGGACAGGGAATTCACCCCTCCACTTT
abundance: few
v_gene: TRBV15
j_gene: TRBJ1-6
d_gene: TRBD1

CDR3aa: CSVEGGTNPYNEQFF
CDR3nt: TGCAGCGTTGAAGGGGGGACAAACCCCTACAATGAGCAGTTCTTC
abundance: -
v_gene: TRBV29-1
j_gene: TRBJ2-1
d_gene: -

CDR3aa: CASSPLVGRGGNTIYF
CDR3nt: TGCGCCAGCAGCCCCTTAGTGGGGCGAGGAGGAAACACCATATATTTT
abundance: many
v_gene: TRBV4-1
j_gene: TRBJ1-3
d_gene: -

CDR3aa: CASSVKTGSGGYTF
CDR3nt: TGTGCCAGCAGCGTAAAGACAGGGTCAGGGGGCTACACCTTC
abundance: -
v_gene: TRBV9
j_gene: TRBJ1-2
d_gene: TRBD1

CDR3aa: CASSSRIHTGKGTNEKLFF
CDR3nt: TGCGCCAGCAGCTCGCGAATTCATACAGGAAAGGGGACTAATGAAAAACTGTTTTTT
abundance: -
v_gene: TRBV4-1
j_gene: TRBJ1-4
d_gene: -

CDR3aa: CATSQPGGEETQYF
CDR3nt: TGTGCCACCAGTCAGCCGGGAGGAGAAGAGACCCAGTACTTC
abundance: -
v_gene: TRBV24-1
j_gene: TRBJ2-5
d_gene: TRBD2

CDR3aa: CASSPAPPGAGEKLFF
CDR3nt: TGTGCCAGCAGCCCCGCCCCCCCAGGGGCAGGGGAAAAACTGTTTTTT
abundance: few
v_gene: TRBV3-1/TRBV3-2
j_gene: TRBJ1-4
d_gene: -

CDR3aa: CATSRDLGGTEAFF
CDR3nt: TGTGCCACCAGCAGAGATCTGGGAGGAACTGAAGCTTTCTTT
abundance: -
v_gene: TRBV15
j_gene: TRBJ1-1
d_gene: -

CDR3aa: CASSLDGRLEAFF
CDR3nt: TGTGCCAGCAGTTTGGATGGGAGACTTGAAGCTTTCTTT
abundance: few
v_gene: TRBV28
j_gene: TRBJ1-1
d_gene: -

CDR3aa: CAWKWRGTDTQYF
CDR3nt: TGTGCCTGGAAGTGGCGGGGCACAGATACGCAGTATTTT
abundance: -
v_gene: TRBV30
j_gene: TRBJ2-3
d_gene: -

CDR3aa: CATSDSGLKETQYF
CDR3nt: TGTGCCACCAGTGATTCGGGACTGAAAGAGACCCAGTACTTC
abundance: -
v_gene: TRBV24-1
j_gene: TRBJ2-5
d_gene: -

CDR3aa: CASSLAGGGEQYF
CDR3nt: TGTGCCAGCAGCTTAGCGGGAGGCGGCGAGCAGTACTTC
abundance: -
v_gene: TRBV7-2
j_gene: TRBJ2-7
d_gene: -

CDR3aa: CASSQILLGYTF
CDR3nt: TGTGCCAGCAGCCAAATCCTCCTCGGCTACACCTTC
abundance: once
v_gene: TRBV3-1/TRBV3-2
j_gene: TRBJ1-2
d_gene: -

CDR3aa: CASSPRWYQGETQYF
CDR3nt: TGTGCCAGCAGCCCCCGGTGGTACCAGGGGGAGACCCAGTACTTC
abundance: -
v_gene: TRBV7-9
j_gene: TRBJ2-5
d_gene: -

CDR3aa: CAISDPPGGQGKRPGNTIYF
CDR3nt: TGTGCCATCAGTGATCCGCCGGGGGGACAGGGAAAACGTCCTGGAAACACCATATATTTT
abundance: -
v_gene: TRBV10-3
j_gene: TRBJ1-3
d_gene: TRBD1

CDR3aa: CASSLAGDGYGYTF
CDR3nt: TGTGCCAGCAGCTTGGCAGGGGATGGCTATGGCTACACCTTC
abundance: few
v_gene: TRBV5-6
j_gene: TRBJ1-2
d_gene: -

CDR3aa: CASSFGLADNNEQFF
CDR3nt: TGTGCCAGCAGCTTCGGCCTAGCGGACAACAATGAGCAGTTCTTC
abundance: -
v_gene: TRBV11-1
j_gene: TRBJ2-1
d_gene: TRBD2

CDR3aa: CASKDRLNTEAFF
CDR3nt: TGCGCCAGCAAGGACAGACTTAACACTGAAGCTTTCTTT
abundance: -
v_gene: TRBV5-1
j_gene: TRBJ1-1
d_gene: -

CDR3aa: CSVEVRQGGYEQYF
CDR3nt: TGCAGCGTTGAAGTCCGACAGGGGGGCTACGAGCAGTACTTC
abundance: -
v_gene: TRBV29-1
j_gene: TRBJ2-7
d_gene: TRBD1

CDR3aa: CASSQGLAGVVYNEQFF
CDR3nt: TGCGCCAGCAGCCAAGGGCTAGCGGGAGTGGTCTACAATGAGCAGTTCTTC
abundance: -
v_gene: TRBV4-3
j_gene: TRBJ2-1
d_gene: TRBD2

CDR3aa: CAWKGGAWEQYF
CDR3nt: TGTGCCTGGAAAGGGGGAGCGTGGGAGCAGTACTTC
abundance: -
v_gene: TRBV30
j_gene: TRBJ2-7
d_gene: -

CDR3aa: CASSSAGLDQPQHF
CDR3nt: TGTGCCAGCAGCTCTGCAGGGTTGGATCAGCCCCAGCATTTT
abundance: -
v_gene: TRBV5-5
j_gene: TRBJ1-5
d_gene: -

CDR3aa: CAWSGGLAGTLAKNIQYF
CDR3nt: TGTGCCTGGAGTGGGGGGCTAGCGGGGACTTTAGCCAAAAACATTCAGTACTTC
abundance: -
v_gene: TRBV30
j_gene: TRBJ2-4
d_gene: TRBD2

CDR3aa: CASSDTLLRNTEAFF
CDR3nt: TGTGCCAGCAGTGACACCCTTCTAAGGAACACTGAAGCTTTCTTT
abundance: -
v_gene: TRBV28
j_gene: TRBJ1-1
d_gene: -

CDR3aa: CAWSGRAGGTDTQYF
CDR3nt: TGTGCCTGGAGCGGGCGAGCGGGAGGGACAGATACGCAGTATTTT
abundance: -
v_gene: TRBV30
j_gene: TRBJ2-3
d_gene: TRBD2

CDR3aa: CASSAPGSPWLTF
CDR3nt: TGTGCCAGCTCAGCTCCCGGGAGTCCATGGCTCACCTTC
abundance: -
v_gene: TRBV18
j_gene: TRBJ1-2
d_gene: -

CDR3aa: CSSIGQGNTEAFF
CDR3nt: TGCAGCTCTATAGGACAGGGGAACACTGAAGCTTTCTTT
abundance: -
v_gene: TRBV29-1
j_gene: TRBJ1-1
d_gene: TRBD1

CDR3aa: CASARFGTANTDTQYF
CDR3nt: TGCGCCAGCGCCCGCTTCGGGACAGCTAATACAGATACGCAGTATTTT
abundance: -
v_gene: TRBV4-1
j_gene: TRBJ2-3
d_gene: TRBD1

CDR3aa: CASSLLQMNTEAFF
CDR3nt: TGTGCCAGCAGTTTACTACAGATGAACACTGAAGCTTTCTTT
abundance: -
v_gene: TRBV28
j_gene: TRBJ1-1
d_gene: -